The entry below describes one TCR beta chain. Its antigen is unidentified. Data came from immunoSEQ multiplex PCR; TCRdb stores just in-frame clones and leaves some out. The top ten hold about 20% of the sample, which has 17,000 or so clones, roughly 70% seen once. This sample was included in a study of ipilimumab plus nivolumab after autologous stem cell transplantation. Across the study: DLBCL patients had primary refractory or relapsed disease. Study observations and caveats: TCR repertoire, Treg phenotype and gut microbiota reportedly support more study of this approach.

Starting 14 to 28 days after autologous transplant, ipilimumab 1 mg/kg was given. Germline loops: CDR1 GTSNPN, CDR2 SVGIG (reference sequence). The CDR3 contains 15 residues. V lost 3 bases, J lost 5 bases, and 16 bases lay in between. The chain joins TRBV30 to TRBJ1-4; D is unresolved. Sequences were derived from PBMCs, sampled in a trial of ipilimumab plus nivolumab as post-transplant consolidation. This clonotype originated in a male donor with diffuse large B-cell lymphoma. The CDR3 here is CAWSSSGRLNEKLFF. The CDR3 region has the DNA TGTGCCTGGAGCTCCTCGGGCAGACTGAATGAAAAACTGTTTTTT.